This TCR beta chain is from a study of blood T cells in healthy people across ages. Germline V gene sequence: CDR1 SEHNR, CDR2 FQNEAQ (reference sequence). The CDR3 is 11 residues long. Trimming stripped 6 bases from V and 2 bases from J, with 5 bases between. A J-beta primer mix and a sample-barcoded 5' primer were used in a second PCR of about 7 to 12 cycles. TCRdb re-called the 5' RACE reads with MiXCR, one entry per CDR3 protein. The repertoire holds about 1,600,000 distinct CDR3 sequences, with approximately 42% as singletons. This clonotype was seen repeatedly, ten times or more. Source material: blood. This chain uses TRBV7-9 with TRBJ2-7; D remains ambiguous. This receptor was taken from a woman aged 18-30 years in good health. CDR3 sequence reads: CASSAAYEQYF. CDR3 nucleotides: TGTGCCAGCAGTGCCGCCTACGAGCAGTACTTC.